This T cell receptor (beta chain) was captured in a study of T cell responses to AZD1222 COVID-19 vaccine. Study findings and constraints: Recipients of AZD1222 seropositive at baseline numbered only five or six.

The CDR3 spans 15 residues. Germline lookup yields CDR1 LNHDA and CDR2 SQIVND (reference sequence). Trimming cost V 8 bases and J 0 bases, with 17 bases left between them. Some clones are missing from TCRdb's copy, which holds only in-frame ones; the method was immunoSEQ multiplex PCR. The data show about 94,000 clones, with less than 85% seen just once and about 4.5% held by the top ten. Remarks on this clone: Its matching antigen is unknown.

Pooling covered second doses at about 4 or about 12 weeks. The chain joins TRBV19 to TRBJ2-7; tentatively, D is TRBD2 (6 bases). The receptor comes from an adult who received the AZD1222 COVID-19 vaccine. The material was peripheral blood, obtained 28 days after the second AZD1222 dose. The CDR3 DNA follows: TGTGCCAGTCGTGACCGGAGGGGCGGCTCCTACGAGCAGTACTTC. The encoded protein is CASRDRRGGSYEQYF.